Sequencing of this T cell receptor (beta chain) was carried out in a study of blood T cell repertoires in COVID-19. Study-wide background: The study drew acute and convalescent COVID-19 samples from the United States, Italy and Spain. Sources were T cells, B-cell-depleted T cells, or PBMCs; the material itself was cDNA or gDNA.

In the authors' methods: Amplified reference gene primers provided the basis for estimating nucleated cell counts. Using immunoSEQ multiplex PCR, the repertoire was profiled, and TCRdb retains in-frame clones only, with some absent. V, J and clone size reflect that table, while D and trimming were determined from the DNA. The profile covers some 110,000 clones, with 81% appearing a single time and over 35% taken by the ten largest. V trimming: 3 bases; J trimming: 0 bases; junction bases outside the gene matches: 4. The germline gives CDR1 SQVTM, CDR2 ANQGSEA. The CDR3 has 14 residues. The chain links TRBV29-1 to TRBJ1-2; 7 positions match TRBD1. The receptor was derived from an older man with acute or convalescent COVID-19. The sequenced sample was peripheral blood. The CDR3 DNA is TGCAGCGTTGACCCAGGGGGTACTAACTATGGCTACACCTTC. Its protein is CSVDPGGTNYGYTF. Based on the CDR3 plus reference TRBV29-1 and TRBJ1-2, the full variable domain is SAVISQKPSRDICQRGTSLTIQCQVDSQVTMMFWYRQQPGQSLTLIATANQGSEATYESGFVIDKFPISRPNLTFSTLTVSNMSPEDSSIYLCSVDPGGTNYGYTFGSGTRLTVV.